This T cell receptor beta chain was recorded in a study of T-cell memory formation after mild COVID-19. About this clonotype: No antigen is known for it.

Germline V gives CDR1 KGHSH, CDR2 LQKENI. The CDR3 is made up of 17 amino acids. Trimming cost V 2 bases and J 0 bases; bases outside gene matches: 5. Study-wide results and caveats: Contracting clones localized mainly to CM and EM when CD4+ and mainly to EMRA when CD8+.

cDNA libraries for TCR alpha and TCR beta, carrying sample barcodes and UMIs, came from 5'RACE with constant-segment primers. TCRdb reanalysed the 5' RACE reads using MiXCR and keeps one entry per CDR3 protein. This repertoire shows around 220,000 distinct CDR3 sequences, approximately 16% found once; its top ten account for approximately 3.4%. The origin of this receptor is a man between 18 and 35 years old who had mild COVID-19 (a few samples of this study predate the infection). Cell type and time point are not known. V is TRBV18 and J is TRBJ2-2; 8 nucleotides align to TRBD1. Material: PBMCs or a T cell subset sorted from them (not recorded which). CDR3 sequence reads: CASSPRTGTPNTGELFF. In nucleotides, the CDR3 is TGTGCCAGCTCACCAAGGACAGGGACCCCGAACACCGGGGAGCTGTTTTTT.